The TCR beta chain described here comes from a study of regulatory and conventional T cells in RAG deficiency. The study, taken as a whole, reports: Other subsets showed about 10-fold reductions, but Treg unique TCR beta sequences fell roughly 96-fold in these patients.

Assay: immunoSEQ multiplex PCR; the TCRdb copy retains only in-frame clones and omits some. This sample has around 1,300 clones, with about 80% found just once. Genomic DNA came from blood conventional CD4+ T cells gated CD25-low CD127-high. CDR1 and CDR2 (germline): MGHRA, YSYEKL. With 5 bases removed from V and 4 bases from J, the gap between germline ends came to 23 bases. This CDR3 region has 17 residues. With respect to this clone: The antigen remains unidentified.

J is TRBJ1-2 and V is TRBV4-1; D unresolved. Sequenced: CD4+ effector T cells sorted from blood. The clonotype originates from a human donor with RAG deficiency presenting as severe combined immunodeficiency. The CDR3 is CASSSVIQNRKTYGYTF. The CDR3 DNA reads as TGCGCCAGCAGCTCAGTAATCCAGAACCGAAAGACCTATGGCTACACCTTC.